These 2 T cell receptor beta chains were sequenced from one sample in a study of identical twins. MiXCR, applied by TCRdb to the 5' RACE reads, yields one record per CDR3 protein. The repertoire holds around 470,000 distinct CDR3 sequences, with about 14% as singletons. In addition, the sample was reused for a study of yellow fever vaccine responses in identical twins.

Input material: CD4+ T cells sorted from blood. All receptors derive from a woman aged 18-35 years in good health.

V usage is TRBV4-3 and J usage is TRBJ2-7; no clear D. CDR1 and CDR2 from the germline V gene are LGHNA and YSLEER. V lost 0 bases, J lost 4 bases, and 13 bases lay in between. The CDR3 is made up of 15 amino acids. The CDR3 sequence is CASSQDTNPWYEQYF. DNA of the CDR3: TGCGCCAGCAGCCAAGATACAAATCCTTGGTACGAGCAGTACTTC.

V and J are TRBV21-1 and TRBJ2-1; TRBD1, the table's D call, lacks a check against the DNA. TRBV21-1 is termed a pseudogene. The CDR3 extends over 17 amino acids. The CDR3 reads CASTNPGGGSGTNEQFF. As DNA, the CDR3 is TGTGCCAGCACCAACCCGGGGGGTGGGAGCGGCACCAATGAGCAGTTCTTC.